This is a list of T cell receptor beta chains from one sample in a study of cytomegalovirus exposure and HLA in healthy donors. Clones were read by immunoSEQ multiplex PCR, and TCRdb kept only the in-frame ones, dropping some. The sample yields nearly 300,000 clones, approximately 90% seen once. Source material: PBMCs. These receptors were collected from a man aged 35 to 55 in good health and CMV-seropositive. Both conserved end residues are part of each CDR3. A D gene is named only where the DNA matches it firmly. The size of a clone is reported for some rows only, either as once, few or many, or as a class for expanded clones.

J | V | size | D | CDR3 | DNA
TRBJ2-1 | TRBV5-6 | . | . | CASSHINNEQFF | TGTGCCAGCAGCCACATTAACAATGAGCAGTTCTTC
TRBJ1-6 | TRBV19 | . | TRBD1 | CASFAGGGDSPLHF | TGTGCCAGTTTCGCAGGGGGCGGCGATTCACCCCTCCACTTT
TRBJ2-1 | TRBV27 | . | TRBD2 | CASSWVAGGEQFF | TGTGCCAGCAGTTGGGTAGCGGGGGGGGAGCAGTTCTTC
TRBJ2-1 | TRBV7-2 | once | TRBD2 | CASSKTSGRLYNEQFF | TGTGCCAGCAGCAAGACTAGCGGGAGACTATACAATGAGCAGTTCTTC
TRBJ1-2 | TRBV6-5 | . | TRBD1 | CASSNDRGRAYGYTF | TGTGCCAGCAGTAACGACAGGGGGCGAGCCTATGGCTACACCTTC
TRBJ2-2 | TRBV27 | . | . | CASSPSRTGELFF | TGTGCCAGCAGCCCCTCGCGCACCGGGGAGCTGTTTTTT
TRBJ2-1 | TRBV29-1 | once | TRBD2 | CSVRQQERDYNEQFF | TGCAGCGTCAGACAACAGGAGCGGGATTACAATGAGCAGTTCTTC
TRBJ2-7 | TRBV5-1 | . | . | CASSPPGGARFEQYF | TGCGCCAGCTCACCCCCAGGCGGGGCGCGATTCGAGCAGTACTTC
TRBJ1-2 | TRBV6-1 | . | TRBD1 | CASSARQGTNYGYTF | TGTGCCAGCAGTGCGCGACAGGGTACGAACTATGGCTACACCTTC
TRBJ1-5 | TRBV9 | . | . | CASSERGGQPQHF | TGTGCCAGCAGCGAGAGAGGGGGTCAGCCCCAGCATTTT
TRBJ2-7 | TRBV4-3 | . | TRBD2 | CASSQDVAGAYEQYF | TGCGCCAGCAGCCAAGATGTGGCGGGAGCTTACGAGCAGTACTTC
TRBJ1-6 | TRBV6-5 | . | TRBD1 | CASRNRQGWNSPLHF | TGTGCCAGCAGAAACAGACAGGGGTGGAATTCACCCCTCCACTTT
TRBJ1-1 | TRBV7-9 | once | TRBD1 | CASSPRGPNTEAFF | TGTGCCAGCAGCCCCAGGGGGCCGAACACTGAAGCTTTCTTT
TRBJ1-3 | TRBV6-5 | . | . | CASSYGSEVSGNTIYF | TGTGCCAGCAGTTACGGGAGTGAGGTCTCTGGAAACACCATATATTTT
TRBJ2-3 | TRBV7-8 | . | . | CASSPEAPDLADTQYF | TGTGCCAGCAGCCCCGAGGCCCCGGATTTAGCAGATACGCAGTATTTT
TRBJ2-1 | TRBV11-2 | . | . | CASSLVWAYNEQFF | TGTGCCAGCAGCTTAGTCTGGGCGTACAATGAGCAGTTCTTC
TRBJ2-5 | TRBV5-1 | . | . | CASSLDGGGLVDQETQYF | TGCGCCAGCAGCTTGGATGGGGGGGGGCTCGTGGACCAAGAGACCCAGTACTTC
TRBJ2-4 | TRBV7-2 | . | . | CASSLSGLAKNIQYF | TGTGCCAGCAGCTTATCCGGGTTAGCCAAAAACATTCAGTACTTC
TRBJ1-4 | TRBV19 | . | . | CASSRRQATNEKLFF | TGTGCCAGTAGTCGCCGACAGGCAACTAATGAAAAACTGTTTTTT
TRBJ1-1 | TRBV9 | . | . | CASSTDTGNTEAFF | TGTGCCAGCAGCACGGACACCGGGAACACTGAAGCTTTCTTT
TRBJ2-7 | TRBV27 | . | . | CASSIPYEQYF | TGTGCCAGCAGCATTCCCTACGAGCAGTACTTC
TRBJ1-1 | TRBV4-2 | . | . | CASSQALQIDRLNTEAFF | TGTGCCAGCAGCCAAGCTCTCCAGATCGACAGACTGAACACTGAAGCTTTCTTT
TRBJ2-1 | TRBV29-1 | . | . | CSAGGLVNEQFF | TGCAGCGCCGGGGGTTTGGTCAATGAGCAGTTCTTC
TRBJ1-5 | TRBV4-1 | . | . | CASSQDEGVGNRPQHF | TGCGCCAGCAGCCAAGATGAGGGGGTAGGCAATCGGCCCCAGCATTTT
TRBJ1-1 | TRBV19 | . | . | CASSIGWGIGLNTEAFF | TGTGCCAGTAGTATAGGGTGGGGGATCGGACTAAACACTGAAGCTTTCTTT
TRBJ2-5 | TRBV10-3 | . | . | CAISTSATGTETQYF | .
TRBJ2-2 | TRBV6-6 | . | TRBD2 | CACTSGTSTGELFF | TGTGCCTGCACTAGCGGGACGTCGACCGGGGAGCTGTTTTTT
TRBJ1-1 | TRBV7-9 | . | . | CASSLDKNTEAFF | TGTGCCAGCAGCCTAGACAAGAACACTGAAGCTTTCTTT
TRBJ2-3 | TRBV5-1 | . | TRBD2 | CASSSLAGAADTQYF | TGCGCCAGCAGTTCACTAGCGGGAGCTGCAGATACGCAGTATTTT
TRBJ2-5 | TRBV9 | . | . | CASSSGGGRETQYF | TGTGCCAGCAGCTCCGGTGGAGGGAGGGAGACCCAGTACTTC
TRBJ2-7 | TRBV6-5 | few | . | CASRRTPNF | TGTGCCAGCCGCAGAACCCCAAACTTC
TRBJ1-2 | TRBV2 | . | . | CASSEAPGPNYGYTF | TGTGCCAGCAGTGAAGCCCCAGGGCCGAACTATGGCTACACCTTC
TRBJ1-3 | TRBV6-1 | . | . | CASSPQAYSGNTIYF | TGTGCCAGCTCCCCACAGGCTTACTCTGGAAACACCATATATTTT
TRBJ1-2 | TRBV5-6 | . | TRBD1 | CASSPGAGQYYGYTF | TGTGCCAGCAGCCCTGGTGCGGGACAGTACTATGGCTACACCTTC
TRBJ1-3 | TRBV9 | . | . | CASSVDPGAGNTIYF | TGTGCCAGCAGCGTAGATCCAGGGGCTGGAAACACCATATATTTT
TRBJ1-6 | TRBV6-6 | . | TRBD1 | CASRLDRDWNSPLHF | TGTGCCAGCAGACTGGACAGGGATTGGAATTCACCCCTCCACTTT
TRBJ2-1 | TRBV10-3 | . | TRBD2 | CAISSGLAGVSSYNEQFF | TGTGCCATCAGCTCGGGACTAGCGGGAGTCTCATCCTACAATGAGCAGTTCTTC
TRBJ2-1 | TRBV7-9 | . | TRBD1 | CASSLAGGASYNEQFF | TGTGCCAGCAGCTTAGCAGGGGGCGCATCCTACAATGAGCAGTTCTTC
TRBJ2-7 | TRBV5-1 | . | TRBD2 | CASSLSGGGRSYEQYF | TGCGCCAGCAGCTTGAGCGGAGGCGGGAGATCCTACGAGCAGTACTTC
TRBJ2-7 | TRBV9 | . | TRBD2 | CASSLLAEDYEQYF | TGTGCCAGCAGCCTACTAGCGGAAGACTACGAGCAGTACTTC
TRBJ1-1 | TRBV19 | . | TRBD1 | CASSIGQGNTEAFF | TGTGCCAGTAGTATCGGACAGGGTAACACTGAAGCTTTCTTT
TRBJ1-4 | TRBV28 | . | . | CASSLGVAGDEKLFF | TGTGCCAGCAGTTTAGGGGTCGCAGGGGATGAAAAACTGTTTTTT
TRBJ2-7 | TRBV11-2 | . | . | CASSSFMSDEQYF | TGTGCCAGCAGCTCATTCATGAGCGACGAGCAGTACTTC